The next 27 T cell receptor beta chains were all read from a single sample in a study of CD8+ T cells in alopecia areata. As the sequencing template, cDNA was produced by extracting RNA and reverse transcribing it. Produced via immunoSEQ multiplex PCR; TCRdb's table is partial and in-frame only. In the table there are around 97,000 clones, less than 70% of which are singletons. Material for sequencing was CD4+ T cells sorted from blood. These receptors all stem from a human donor in good health.

The chain uses TRBV29-1 and TRBJ2-5; TRBD1 might be the D (6 bases). V was clipped by 7 bases and J by 5 bases, with 17 bases between them. Germline lookup yields CDR1 SQVTM and CDR2 ANQGSEA. CDR3 length: 13 residues. CDR3 in amino acids: CSALTGLGETQYF. CDR3 nucleotide sequence: TGCAGCGCCCTGACAGGCTTGGGGGAGACCCAGTACTTC.

This clone has just one count. The rearrangement links TRBV30 to TRBJ2-1; D is possibly TRBD2 (6 bases). Trimming took 2 bases from V and 0 from J, leaving 17 bases between them. The CDR3 has 17 amino acids. Germline V gene lookup returns CDR1 GTSNPN and CDR2 SVGIG (reference sequence). The CDR3 DNA reads TGTGCCTGGAGTCAGGATGGCGGGATAAGCTCCTACAATGAGCAGTTCTTC. It codes for CAWSQDGGISSYNEQFF.

This chain connects TRBV7-2 to TRBJ1-5; no firm D call. Trimming pared 0 bases from V and 5 bases from J, leaving 5 bases between. This CDR3 is 13 amino acids long. Germline V gene lookup returns CDR1 SGHTA and CDR2 FQGNSA. The DNA of the CDR3 is TGTGCCAGCAGCTTAGCCAAGTATCAGCCCCAGCATTTT. Its translation is CASSLAKYQPQHF. The whole variable domain, filled in from reference TRBV7-2 and TRBJ1-5, reads GAGVSQSPSNKVTEKGKDVELRCDPISGHTALYWYRQSLGQGLEFLIYFQGNSAPDKSGLPSDRFSAERTGGSVSTLTIQRTQQEDSAVYLCASSLAKYQPQHFGDGTRLSIL.

This chain links TRBV6-1 with TRBJ2-6; a possible D gene is TRBD2 (5 bases). This CDR3 has 16 amino acids. The germline V gene encodes CDR1 MNHNS and CDR2 SASEGT. V was shortened by 5 bases and J by 2 bases, with 13 bases between the two germline ends. DNA of the CDR3: TGTGCCAGCAGTAAAGTTTCGGGGACTGGGGCCAACGTCCTGACTTTC. As protein: CASSKVSGTGANVLTF.

This chain connects TRBV7-2 to TRBJ2-5; D tentatively reads TRBD1 or TRBD2 (5 bases each). Trimming took 2 bases from V and 2 from J, leaving 9 bases between them. CDR1 is SGHTA and CDR2 is FQGNSA in the germline V gene. This CDR3 has 14 amino acids. CDR3: CASSLPGTQETQYF. Written as DNA, the CDR3 is TGTGCCAGCAGCTTACCAGGGACGCAAGAGACCCAGTACTTC.

The CDR3 loop reads CASSLAETGGFSPLHF. The CDR3 DNA follows: TGTGCCAGCAGCTTGGCGGAGACAGGGGGATTTTCACCCCTCCACTTT. The chain recombines TRBV7-8 with TRBJ1-6; 9 bases line up with TRBD1. The CDR3 has 16 residues. Trimming cost V 3 bases and J 9 bases; bases outside gene matches: 9. Germline values: CDR1 SGHVS, CDR2 FQNEAQ.

The chain joins TRBV29-1 to TRBJ1-2; unclear D gene. Trimming took 6 bases from V and 0 from J, leaving 14 bases between them. CDR3 length equals 14 residues. The V gene's germline CDR1 is SQVTM and CDR2 ANQGSEA. CDR3 amino acids: CSVSGKEANYGYTF. In DNA form, the CDR3 reads TGCAGCGTCTCGGGGAAAGAAGCTAACTATGGCTACACCTTC.

The genes are TRBV25-1 and TRBJ2-7; 9 bases agree with TRBD1. Germline CDR1 and CDR2: MGHDK and SYGVNS. Trimming took 7 bases from V and 3 from J; bases not matched to a gene: 7. The CDR3 is made up of 14 amino acids. CDR3 nucleotide sequence: TGTGCCAGCACGAAGGGGACAGGGAGCTACGAGCAGTACTTC. It is translated as CASTKGTGSYEQYF.

This clone appeared a few times. The V call is TRBV29-1, the J call TRBJ2-7; a weak D match, TRBD1 (7 bases). The CDR3 is made up of 14 amino acids. Between the trimmed V and J ends, which lost 5 bases and 2 bases, there was a span of 16 bases. The germline V gene encodes CDR1 SQVTM and CDR2 ANQGSEA. The DNA of the CDR3 is TGCAGCGTTCGGCGGGAACAGGGGACCTACGAGCAGTACTTC. Amino acids: CSVRREQGTYEQYF.

V is TRBV4-1 and J is TRBJ1-1; the match to TRBD1 covers 11 bases. The CDR3 length is 16 residues. J was trimmed by 1 base and V by 1 base; bases with no gene match: 2. Germline CDR1 MGHRA, CDR2 YSYEKL. The CDR3, as DNA: TGCGCCAGCAGCCAAGGAGGACAGGGGGCGAACACTGAAGCTTTCTTT. It is translated as CASSQGGQGANTEAFF.

The V call is TRBV2, the J call TRBJ1-6; D is perhaps TRBD1 (6 bases). The V and J ends lost 10 bases and 9 bases respectively, with 16 bases between them. The CDR3 is 13 amino acids. Per germline, CDR1 SNHLY and CDR2 FYNNEI. The CDR3 coding sequence is TGTGCCACCGGGGGCAGGGTACGTTCACCCCTCCACTTT. Amino acid sequence: CATGGRVRSPLHF.

This clone came up a few times. The J gene is TRBJ2-5, the V gene TRBV5-1; D perhaps matches TRBD2 (5 bases). The CDR3 has 16 residues. V lost 4 bases to trimming and J lost 4 bases, with 20 bases between them. Germline V gives CDR1 SGHRS, CDR2 YFSETQ. The CDR3 DNA reads TGCGCCAGCAGCAACGGCGGCGGGCCGAAAAGAGAGACCCAGTACTTC. Translated: CASSNGGGPKRETQYF.

The chain carries TRBV14 and TRBJ2-2, with 7 bases that match TRBD1. The V segment lost 4 bases and the J segment 7 bases; nucleotides outside the gene matches: 9. The CDR3 has 15 residues. Germline V gene sequence: CDR1 SGHDN, CDR2 FVKESK. CDR3 sequence reads: CASSPQTGSIGELFF. DNA for the CDR3: TGTGCCAGCAGCCCGCAGACAGGGTCCATCGGGGAGCTGTTTTTT.

This clone occurred a few times. The V call is TRBV9, the J call TRBJ2-7; D remains unclear. CDR3 length equals 14 residues. V was clipped by 0 bases and J by 1 base, with 8 bases between them. CDR1 and CDR2 (germline): SGDLS, YYNGEE. In DNA form, the CDR3 reads TGTGCCAGCAGCGTAGGAGCTGATTCCTACGAGCAGTACTTC. Encoded protein: CASSVGADSYEQYF. Filled out from reference TRBV9 and TRBJ2-7, the complete variable domain reads DSGVTQTPKHLITATGQRVTLRCSPRSGDLSVYWYQQSLDQGLQFLIQYYNGEERAKGNILERFSAQQFPDLHSELNLSSLELGDSALYFCASSVGADSYEQYFGPGTRLTVT.

This clone was seen more than once but under ten times. The gene calls are TRBV29-1 and TRBJ2-7; 8 nucleotides agree with TRBD2. The J segment lost 7 bases and the V segment lost 1 base, leaving 6 bases of the junction unmatched. CDR3 length: 13 residues. Germline CDR1 SQVTM, CDR2 ANQGSEA. The CDR3 sequence: CSVEVIAGGEQYF. CDR3 DNA sequence: TGCAGCGTTGAAGTGATCGCGGGGGGTGAGCAGTACTTC.

This clone showed up just a few times. The chain carries TRBV30 and TRBJ1-6; D possibly corresponds to TRBD1 (6 bases). With 2 bases removed from V and 1 base from J, the gap between germline ends came to 9 bases. Germline V gene data show CDR1 as GTSNPN and CDR2 as SVGIG (reference sequence). CDR3 length: 15 residues. CDR3 in DNA: TGTGCCTGGAGTAGAGGACAGTCCTATAATTCACCCCTCCACTTT. This translates into CAWSRGQSYNSPLHF.

The chain joins TRBV6-5 to TRBJ2-7; D not certain. The V end was cut by 4 bases, the J end by 3 bases, with 13 bases between. The CDR3 runs 14 residues. Per germline, CDR1 MNHEY and CDR2 SVGAGI. DNA of the CDR3: TGTGCCAGCAGTTCGAGGAGACTGGGCTACGAGCAGTACTTC. Protein product: CASSSRRLGYEQYF.

The CDR3 here is CASSVPGQPISGNSNEQFF. In DNA form, the CDR3 reads TGCGCCAGCAGCGTTCCGGGACAGCCGATTTCGGGGAACTCAAATGAGCAGTTCTTC. V gene TRBV5-1 combines with J gene TRBJ2-1; TRBD1 agrees at 7 bases. CDR3 length: 19 amino acids. CDR1 and CDR2 (germline): SGHRS, YFSETQ. With V trimmed by 4 bases and J by 7 bases, 23 bases remained unmatched.

The gene calls are TRBV30 and TRBJ1-5, with D unclear. The CDR3 is made up of 14 amino acids. The V end was cut by 3 bases, the J end by 0 bases, with 9 bases between. Germline V gene sequence: CDR1 GTSNPN, CDR2 SVGIG (reference sequence). The CDR3 bases are TGTGCCTGGAGCTGGGGAAATAGCAATCAGCCCCAGCATTTT. It specifies CAWSWGNSNQPQHF. The entire variable domain, with the rest obtained from reference TRBV30 and TRBJ1-5, is as follows: SQTIHQWPATLVQPVGSPLSLECTVEGTSNPNLYWYRQAAGRGLQLLFYSVGIGQISSEVPQNLSASRPQDRQFILSSKKLLLSDSGFYLCAWSWGNSNQPQHFGDGTRLSIL.

This clone was found a few times. V and J are TRBV4-3 and TRBJ2-3; D is undetermined. Trimming took 5 bases from V and 2 from J, leaving 8 bases between them. CDR1 and CDR2 (germline): LGHNA, YSLEER. This CDR3 has 13 residues. CDR3 nucleotide sequence: TGCGCCAGCAGCGGGGTGGACACAGATACGCAGTATTTT. Translating gives CASSGVDTDTQYF.

The V gene is TRBV2, the J gene TRBJ1-4; 7 nucleotides match TRBD1. The CDR3 length is 14 residues. V trimming: 6 bases; J trimming: 0 bases; junction bases outside the gene matches: 1. Germline CDR1 SNHLY, CDR2 FYNNEI. CDR3 in amino acids: CASRTGTTNEKLFF. CDR3 DNA sequence: TGTGCCAGCAGGACAGGGACAACTAATGAAAAACTGTTTTTT. The full variable domain, its missing parts supplied by reference TRBV2 and TRBJ1-4, is EPEVTQTPSHQVTQMGQEVILRCVPISNHLYFYWYRQILGQKVEFLVSFYNNEISEKSEIFDDQFSVERPDGSNFTLKIRSTKLEDSAMYFCASRTGTTNEKLFFGSGTQLSVL.

The chain employs TRBV30 and TRBJ2-4; D remains unclear. This CDR3 has 13 residues. Trimming left V 4 bases short and J 0 bases short, with 7 bases between. Germline values: CDR1 GTSNPN, CDR2 SVGIG (reference sequence). The chain's CDR3 is CAWKGLAKNIQYF. The CDR3 DNA is TGTGCCTGGAAGGGCCTAGCCAAAAACATTCAGTACTTC.

This clone was observed a single time. The chain links TRBV18 to TRBJ1-2; TRBD1 aligns across 7 bases. The CDR3 consists of 15 residues. V trimming: 3 bases; J trimming: 4 bases; junction bases outside the gene matches: 8. CDR1 and CDR2 (germline): KGHSH, LQKENI. This CDR3 reads CASSPPGQSIYGYTF. As DNA, the CDR3 is TGTGCCAGCTCACCCCCGGGACAGTCGATCTATGGCTACACCTTC.

The chain recombines TRBV5-1 with TRBJ1-5, with 9 bases matching TRBD1. After removal of 3 bases from V and 2 bases from J, the junction contained 0 bases not matched to a gene. The CDR3 consists of 14 residues. Germline CDR1 SGHRS, CDR2 YFSETQ. The CDR3 nucleotides are TGCGCCAGCAGCTGGACAGGGGGCAATCAGCCCCAGCATTTT. This sequence encodes CASSWTGGNQPQHF.

This chain links TRBV23-1 with TRBJ1-4, with 9 bases that match TRBD1. TRBV23-1 is identified as an open reading frame with a role that is uncertain. Trimming took 6 bases from V and 7 from J; bases not matched to a gene: 6. The CDR3 is 14 residues long. Here the CDR3 DNA reads TGCGCCAGCAGAAGACAGGGGGTATTTGAAAAACTGTTTTTT. Protein: CASRRQGVFEKLFF.

This chain uses TRBV30 with TRBJ2-1; D call uncertain. Germline lookup yields CDR1 GTSNPN and CDR2 SVGIG (reference sequence). The V end was cut by 4 bases, the J end by 1 base, with 14 bases between. The CDR3 totals 15 residues. CDR3 region: CAWKSGLRSYNEQFF. CDR3 DNA sequence: TGTGCCTGGAAATCGGGTTTAAGATCCTACAATGAGCAGTTCTTC.

This CDR3 reads CASSPGQGSHEQYF. Here the CDR3 DNA reads TGTGCCAGCAGCCCGGGACAGGGAAGCCACGAGCAGTACTTC. The V call is TRBV9, the J call TRBJ2-7; 9 nucleotides line up with TRBD1. V shed 4 bases, J shed 5 bases, and the junction held 7 bases outside the gene matches. The germline V gene has CDR1 SGDLS and CDR2 YYNGEE. CDR3 size: 14 residues.